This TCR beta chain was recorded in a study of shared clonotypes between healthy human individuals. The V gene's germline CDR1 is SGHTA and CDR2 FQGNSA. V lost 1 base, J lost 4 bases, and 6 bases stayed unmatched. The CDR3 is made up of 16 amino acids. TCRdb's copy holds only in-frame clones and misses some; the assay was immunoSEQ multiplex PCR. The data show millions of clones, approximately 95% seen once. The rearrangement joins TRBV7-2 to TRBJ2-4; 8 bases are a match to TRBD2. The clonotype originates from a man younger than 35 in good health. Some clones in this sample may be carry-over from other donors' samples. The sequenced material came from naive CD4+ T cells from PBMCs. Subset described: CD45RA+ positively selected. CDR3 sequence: CASSLVPTSAKNIQYF. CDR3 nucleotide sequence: TGTGCCAGCAGCTTAGTCCCGACTAGCGCTAAAAACATTCAGTACTTC.